This TCR beta chain derives from a study of CD8 T cells in Susac syndrome. Germline-derived CDR1 and CDR2 are MDHEN and SYDVKM. CDR3 size: 14 residues. The germline V and J ends were trimmed by 5 bases and 5 bases, with 12 bases remaining between them. RNA totalling roughly 0.45 to 1 ug underwent reverse transcription with random hexamers. TCRdb called the immunoSEQ multiplex PCR reads again in MiXCR, with one record for every CDR3 protein. The table lists some 130,000 distinct CDR3 sequences, around 85% of them singletons, with around 0.49% in the top ten. The chain links TRBV28 to TRBJ1-4; perhaps TRBD1 as D (5 bases). The sequence came from a human donor with multiple sclerosis. Sequenced input: CD8+ T cells from PBMCs. CDR3: CASSKGLRNEKLFF. The CDR3 DNA reads TGTGCCAGCAGTAAGGGACTAAGAAATGAAAAACTGTTTTTT.